The subject of this entry is one T cell receptor (beta chain). The antigen remains unidentified. This sample is part of a study of radiotherapy plus CTLA-4 blockade in lung cancer. The wider study: Among enrolled patients, roughly 17% responded and about 30% achieved disease control. General study results and limits: Radiotherapy was combined with ipilimumab, and tumor-derived TCR clones then expanded in blood.

Sequencing was performed with immunoSEQ multiplex PCR; in TCRdb, only in-frame clones are kept and a portion is missing. Counted here are some 15,000 clones, 80% to 90% occurring once; the ten biggest clones make up 14%. The source was peripheral blood, collected from a patient treated with radiotherapy plus ipilimumab. The sequence derives from a human donor with non-small cell lung cancer that progressed on radiotherapy plus ipilimumab. Some clones in this sample may be carry-over from other donors' samples.

This CDR3 reads CASSQEFTGLGSYNEQFF. The DNA for the CDR3 is TGTGCCAGCAGCCAAGAGTTTACGGGACTAGGGTCCTACAATGAGCAGTTCTTC. This chain links TRBV4-2 with TRBJ2-1; 8 bases line up with TRBD2. Germline values: CDR1 LGHNA, CDR2 YNFKEQ. CDR3 length equals 18 residues. V lost 0 bases, J lost 1 base, and 8 bases stayed unmatched.